This T cell receptor (beta chain) was documented in a study of cytomegalovirus exposure and HLA in healthy donors. Points on this clone: Its specificity is unknown.

PCR was performed using 60 Vbeta and 13 Jbeta primers. TCRdb keeps only in-frame clones here, not all; method: immunoSEQ multiplex PCR. This sample yields 11,000 to 15,000 clones, of which approximately 57% are seen a single time; 17% belongs to the top ten. General study points: Compared with the approximately 700-donor mean, an Asian-associated ancestry cluster reportedly had fewer N-insertions, according to a later analysis.

The CDR3 totals 17 residues. The germline V gene encodes CDR1 MGHRA and CDR2 YSYEKL. V was shortened by 2 bases and J by 2 bases, with 19 bases between the two germline ends. The source of this sequence is a woman aged 50 to 60 in good health and CMV-seropositive. V is TRBV4-1 and J is TRBJ2-7; D is possibly TRBD2 (6 bases). Specimen: PBMCs. CDR3 loop: CASSQIPLTSIPYEQYF. The CDR3 DNA sequence: TGCGCCAGCAGCCAAATCCCTCTTACTAGCATCCCCTACGAGCAGTACTTC.